In its sample, the clone carrying this TCR beta chain was seen many times. What it binds is unknown. CDR1 MNHEY and CDR2 SVGAGI come from the germline V gene. V lost 8 bases, J lost 3 bases, and 12 bases lay in between. The CDR3 has 13 residues. The data stem from a study of CD8 T cells in ankylosing spondylitis. Points from the study as a whole: Significant enrichment of disease-linked clones was reported in matched ankylosing spondylitis synovial fluid.

The authors made TCR beta libraries by quantitative 5'-RACE with molecular barcodes. TCRdb analysed the 5' RACE reads with MiXCR anew, one entry per CDR3 protein. Of approximately 180,000 distinct CDR3 sequences listed, approximately 18% are singletons. This sequence joins TRBV6-5 and TRBJ2-3, with no clear D. The source of this sequence is a male donor between 5 and 29 years old with ankylosing spondylitis or in good health (not recorded which). The sequencing input was blood, either unsorted or a sorted T cell fraction (not recorded which). The CDR3 reads CASGQLGTDTQYF. DNA for the CDR3: TGTGCCAGCGGGCAGTTGGGTACAGATACGCAGTATTTT.